This TCR beta chain was sequenced in a study of blood T cell repertoires in COVID-19. For the study at large: Sources were T cells, B-cell-depleted T cells, or PBMCs; the material itself was cDNA or gDNA.

TCRdb's copy holds only in-frame clones and misses some; the assay was immunoSEQ multiplex PCR. The sample comprises 45,000 to 75,000 clones, 70% to 90% of which are singletons, and about 4.5% rests with the top ten. V dropped 8 bases and J dropped 3 bases, with 13 bases sitting between them. CDR3 length: 14 amino acids. CDR1 is SEHNR and CDR2 is FQNEAQ in the germline V gene (reference sequence). The sequence was collected from a man aged 55 to 70 with acute or convalescent COVID-19. Sequencing used peripheral blood. The rearrangement links TRBV7-9 to TRBJ2-2, with D possibly being TRBD2 (6 bases). CDR3 sequence reads: CASRRREHTGELFF. The CDR3 nucleotides are TGTGCCAGCCGGAGGAGGGAACACACCGGGGAGCTGTTTTTT.